These 30 T cell receptor beta chains came from one sample sequenced in a study of CD8 T cells in Susac syndrome (dated by TCRdb to about 2019). The library relied on the immunoSEQ multiplex PCR assay. RNA was extracted with the RNeasy kit and roughly 0.5 to 1 ug was reverse transcribed using random hexamers. The public reads were reanalyzed by TCRdb: fastp trimming at Q25, MiXCR alignment, in-frame beta chains only. Duplicate CDR3 protein sequences are folded into a single record with the most common DNA and genes. Present in this sample are 250,000 to 300,000 distinct CDR3 sequences, 70% to 90% of which were seen just once. The ten top clones hold approximately 0.11% of the sample. Sequencing was done on a sample of CD8+ T cells from PBMCs. The source of these receptors is a human donor with multiple sclerosis.

The chain has TRBV30 and TRBJ2-3; 9 nucleotides match TRBD2. The CDR3 sequence is 14 residues long. Germline trimming cut 2 bases from V and 0 bases from J; bases unmatched to any gene: 0. CDR1 and CDR2 from the germline V gene are GTSNPN and SVGIG (reference sequence). The CDR3 nucleotides read TGTGCCTGGAGTCTAGCGGGGAGCACAGATACGCAGTATTTT. It translates to CAWSLAGSTDTQYF.

This chain uses TRBV6-4 with TRBJ1-1; weak D call: TRBD1 (5 bases). Germline-derived CDR1 and CDR2 are MRHNA and SNTAGT. The CDR3 loop spans 15 amino acids. The V end was cut by 6 bases, the J end by 0 bases, with 14 bases between. The CDR3 DNA is TGTGCCAGCAGCGAGAAGGGGAGATTGAACACTGAAGCTTTCTTT. This codes for CASSEKGRLNTEAFF.

The rearrangement uses TRBV14 and TRBJ2-1; D uncertain. V shed 0 bases and J shed 6 bases, with 12 bases lying between them. There are 15 residues in the CDR3. Germline CDR1 is SGHDN and CDR2 is FVKESK. CDR3 bases: TGTGCCAGCAGCCAAGATTGGTTTGGAAGCAATGAGCAGTTCTTC. Translating gives CASSQDWFGSNEQFF.

V usage is TRBV5-5 and J usage is TRBJ2-1; D unclear. CDR3 length equals 15 residues. Germline V gene data show CDR1 as SGHKS and CDR2 as YYEKEE (reference sequence). Trimming pared 5 bases from V and 1 base from J, leaving 13 bases between. The DNA of the CDR3 is TGTGCCAGCAGGATTTCTTCCACTTCCTACAATGAGCAGTTCTTC. As protein: CASRISSTSYNEQFF.

This sequence joins TRBV6-1 and TRBJ2-7; D call uncertain. The CDR3 is 11 amino acids. Trimming pared 10 bases from V and 3 bases from J, leaving 10 bases between. CDR1 and CDR2 (germline): MNHNS, SASEGT. The CDR3 bases are TGTGCCACCGGCGACGGCTACGAGCAGTACTTC. This translates into CATGDGYEQYF.

The CDR3 loop is CASTSGRRTDTQYF. The CDR3 DNA reads TGTGCCAGCACTAGCGGGAGAAGAACAGATACGCAGTATTTT. The V and J genes are TRBV27 and TRBJ2-3, with 10 bases matching TRBD2. The CDR3 totals 14 residues. Germline-derived CDR1 and CDR2 are MNHEY and SMNVEV (reference sequence). V lost 7 bases, J lost 3 bases, and 4 bases stayed unmatched.

The chain combines TRBV14 with TRBJ2-1; TRBD2 matches at 10 bases. The CDR3 loop spans 19 amino acids. CDR1 and CDR2 from the germline V gene are SGHDN and FVKESK. With V trimmed by 0 bases and J by 3 bases, 11 bases remained unmatched. The CDR3 region has the DNA TGTGCCAGCAGCCAAGATTACCATATCACTAGCGGGATCTACAATGAGCAGTTCTTC. Its translation is CASSQDYHITSGIYNEQFF.

The chain links TRBV30 to TRBJ2-1; a weak D match, TRBD2 (6 bases). V was clipped by 1 base and J by 11 bases, with 12 bases between them. Looked up from germline, CDR1 is GTSNPN and CDR2 is SVGIG (reference sequence). The CDR3 consists of 12 residues. The CDR3, as DNA: TGTGCCTGGAGTGCTATCGGCGGGAAGCAGTTCTTC. Protein sequence: CAWSAIGGKQFF. Full variable domain (outside the CDR3, taken from reference TRBV30 and TRBJ2-1): SQTIHQWPATLVQPVGSPLSLECTVEGTSNPNLYWYRQAAGRGLQLLFYSVGIGQISSEVPQNLSASRPQDRQFILSSKKLLLSDSGFYLCAWSAIGGKQFFGPGTRLTVL.

There are a few counts of this clonotype. The CDR3 spells CASSIGANTEAFF. The DNA of the CDR3 is TGTGCCAGTAGTATCGGGGCGAACACTGAAGCTTTCTTT. V usage is TRBV19 and J usage is TRBJ1-1; weak D call: TRBD1 (5 bases). Germline V lookup: CDR1 LNHDA, CDR2 SQIVND (reference sequence). The CDR3 has 13 residues. The V and J ends lost 3 bases and 1 base respectively, with 6 bases between them.

The chain employs TRBV9 and TRBJ2-3, with D possibly TRBD2 on 5 matching bases. Germline V CDR1 and CDR2: SGDLS, YYNGEE. The CDR3 loop spans 16 amino acids. V gave up 1 base and J gave up 0 bases, with 12 bases separating them. The CDR3, as DNA: TGTGCCAGCAGCGTACTAGCCAAATCTAGCACAGATACGCAGTATTTT. As protein: CASSVLAKSSTDTQYF.

The CDR3 sequence: CASSLSGVGDEQYF. CDR3 sequence (DNA): TGTGCCAGCAGCCTATCGGGGGTGGGAGACGAGCAGTACTTC. The V gene is TRBV27, the J gene TRBJ2-7; possible D gene TRBD2, 6 bases. The CDR3 is made up of 14 amino acids. The V gene's germline CDR1 is MNHEY and CDR2 SMNVEV (reference sequence). V dropped 6 bases and J dropped 5 bases, with 17 bases sitting between them.

This CDR3 is CASSLNLAGVPYNEQFF. The CDR3, as DNA: TGTGCCAGCAGCTTGAACCTAGCGGGAGTGCCCTACAATGAGCAGTTCTTC. J is TRBJ2-1 and V is TRBV5-6; 10 positions match TRBD2. From germline, CDR1 is SGHDT and CDR2 YYEEEE. There are 17 residues in the CDR3. V dropped 1 base and J dropped 2; count of bases not matched to a gene: 6.

The chain couples TRBV27 to TRBJ1-5, with D tentatively TRBD1 (5 bases). The CDR3 is 11 residues long. V lost 8 bases and J 7 bases, leaving 9 bases between the germline ends. The germline V gene has CDR1 MNHEY and CDR2 SMNVEV (reference sequence). The DNA for the CDR3 is TGTGCCAGCGGGGACTCCCAGCCCCAGCATTTT. It codes for CASGDSQPQHF.

The chain has TRBV12-3 or TRBV12-4 and TRBJ2-1, with D perhaps matching TRBD1 or TRBD2 (5 bases each). V gave up 5 bases and J gave up 10 bases, with 21 bases separating them. The CDR3 totals 15 residues. CDR3 DNA: TGTGCCAGCAGTGACCCCACCGAGTGGTGGGACGAGCAGTTCTTC. Its protein product is CASSDPTEWWDEQFF.

The rearrangement links TRBV19 to TRBJ2-1; TRBD2 matches at 10 bases. The germline gives CDR1 LNHDA, CDR2 SQIVND (reference sequence). This CDR3 comprises 14 residues. V trimming: 7 bases; J trimming: 7 bases; junction bases outside the gene matches: 7. This chain's CDR3 is CASMKASGRNEQFF. Written as DNA, the CDR3 is TGTGCCAGTATGAAGGCTAGCGGGAGAAATGAGCAGTTCTTC.

CDR3 sequence: CASSPRLSPPEAFF. The CDR3 DNA follows: TGTGCCAGCAGCCCCCGACTGAGCCCTCCTGAAGCTTTCTTT. The chain recombines TRBV9 with TRBJ1-1; D gene ambiguous. The CDR3 runs to 14 residues. The V gene's germline CDR1 is SGDLS and CDR2 YYNGEE. V gave up 4 bases and J gave up 6 bases, with 16 bases separating them.

V and J are TRBV3-1 and TRBJ2-2; no reliable D call. Per the germline V gene, CDR1 is LGHDT and CDR2 is YNNKEL (reference sequence). The V gene lost 0 bases and the J gene lost 6 bases, with 8 bases spanning the gap. This CDR3 comprises 14 residues. The CDR3 loop reads CASSQDMGAGELFF. The CDR3 DNA reads TGTGCCAGCAGCCAAGATATGGGTGCCGGGGAGCTGTTTTTT.

The chain combines TRBV21-1 with TRBJ2-7; whether TRBD2, the table's D call, matches the DNA was not checked. TRBV21-1 is designated a pseudogene. This CDR3 is built from 14 residues. The CDR3 region has the DNA TGTGCCAGCAGCAGCCGGGACTGCTACTACGAGCAGTACTTC. Translation gives CASSSRDCYYEQYF.

This sequence joins TRBV3-1 and TRBJ1-1, with 7 bases lining up with TRBD1. In germline, CDR1 is LGHDT, CDR2 YNNKEL (reference sequence). The V gene end was trimmed by 4 bases and the J gene end by 7 bases; junction bases not matched to a gene: 9. The CDR3 has 14 residues. The DNA for the CDR3 is TGTGCCAGCAGCCCCGATGGACGGGACAGTGAAGCTTTCTTT. It encodes CASSPDGRDSEAFF.

In DNA, the CDR3 is TGTGCCAGCAGCTGGGGAGGTCGGGAAAAACTGTTTTTT. Its protein is CASSWGGREKLFF. The chain carries TRBV7-2 and TRBJ1-4; no firm D call. This CDR3 region has 13 residues. CDR1 is SGHTA and CDR2 is FQGNSA in the germline V gene. V was clipped by 4 bases and J by 8 bases, with 11 bases between them.

The genes are TRBV14 and TRBJ2-7, with TRBD2 matching 13 bases. Germline trimming cut 4 bases from V and 3 bases from J; bases unmatched to any gene: 3. The CDR3 contains 15 residues. Germline CDR1 SGHDN, CDR2 FVKESK. The CDR3 loop is CASSRWTSGSYEQYF. The CDR3 DNA reads TGTGCCAGCAGCCGATGGACTAGCGGGAGCTACGAGCAGTACTTC.

The CDR3 loop reads CASSSGTGAPYEQYF. As DNA, the CDR3 is TGTGCCAGCAGTTCAGGGACAGGGGCCCCCTACGAGCAGTACTTC. V and J are TRBV27 and TRBJ2-7; 10 bases are a match to TRBD1. Germline lookup yields CDR1 MNHEY and CDR2 SMNVEV (reference sequence). The CDR3 contains 15 residues. Trimming removed 4 bases from V and 2 bases from J; junction bases left unmatched: 5.

CDR3 bases: TGTGCCAGCAGGTTCGCTTCGGGGCCCCAGCATTTT. Translated, it gives CASRFASGPQHF. The chain recombines TRBV12-3 or TRBV12-4 with TRBJ1-5; D not resolved. The CDR3 consists of 12 residues. V lost 6 bases, J lost 9 bases, and 12 bases lay in between.

This clonotype was seen once. The chain joins TRBV7-9 to TRBJ2-7; D is unresolved. Between the trimmed V and J ends, which lost 3 bases and 3 bases, there was a span of 6 bases. The CDR3 is made up of 12 amino acids. Germline CDR1 and CDR2: SEHNR and FQNEAQ (reference sequence). The DNA for the CDR3 is TGTGCCAGCAGCTTGCCCAACTACGAGCAGTACTTC. Its translation: CASSLPNYEQYF.

V is TRBV12-3 or TRBV12-4 and J is TRBJ2-5; TRBD1 agrees at 10 bases. This CDR3 is built from 15 residues. V was clipped by 6 bases and J by 5 bases; unmatched bases: 9. This chain's CDR3 is CASRLTGGLGETQYF. CDR3 in DNA: TGTGCCAGCAGACTGACAGGGGGCCTCGGGGAGACCCAGTACTTC.

The chain combines TRBV27 with TRBJ1-5, with TRBD1 as a possible D gene (6 bases). This CDR3 has 14 residues. Germline V lookup: CDR1 MNHEY, CDR2 SMNVEV (reference sequence). Between the trimmed V and J ends, which lost 11 bases and 0 bases, there was a span of 14 bases. Written as DNA, the CDR3 is TGTGCCGCCGGGGCAGGGGCTAGCAATCAGCCCCAGCATTTT. As protein: CAAGAGASNQPQHF.

The chain has TRBV28 and TRBJ2-4; 7 positions agree with TRBD2. Per the germline V gene, CDR1 is MDHEN and CDR2 is SYDVKM. The CDR3 has 16 residues. After removal of 3 bases from V and 0 bases from J, the junction contained 5 bases not matched to a gene. Here the CDR3 reads CASSFRAGVAKNIQYF. The CDR3 DNA reads TGTGCCAGCAGTTTTCGTGCGGGGGTAGCCAAAAACATTCAGTACTTC.

J is TRBJ2-7 and V is TRBV28, with D tentatively TRBD1 (6 bases). Per germline, CDR1 MDHEN and CDR2 SYDVKM. The CDR3 is made up of 13 amino acids. V lost 9 bases, J lost 0 bases, and 12 bases lay in between. CDR3 sequence reads: CASMGHHSYEQYF. In DNA, the CDR3 is TGTGCCAGTATGGGACACCACTCCTACGAGCAGTACTTC.

The V gene is TRBV5-5, the J gene TRBJ2-3; possibly TRBD2 for D (5 bases). The CDR3 extends over 15 amino acids. Germline V gives CDR1 SGHKS, CDR2 YYEKEE (reference sequence). V was pared by 5 bases and J by 5 bases, with 18 bases between. CDR3 in amino acids: CASSSDSTWEDTQYF. The CDR3 DNA reads as TGTGCCAGCAGTTCGGACTCCACATGGGAAGATACGCAGTATTTT.

V is TRBV9 and J is TRBJ2-7, with D possibly TRBD2 on 6 matching bases. Trimming took 7 bases from V and 5 from J, leaving 10 bases between them. This CDR3 has 11 amino acids. Germline CDR1 reads SGDLS; CDR2 reads YYNGEE. The CDR3 loop is CASGGTDEQYF. The CDR3, as DNA: TGTGCCAGCGGAGGGACGGACGAGCAGTACTTC.